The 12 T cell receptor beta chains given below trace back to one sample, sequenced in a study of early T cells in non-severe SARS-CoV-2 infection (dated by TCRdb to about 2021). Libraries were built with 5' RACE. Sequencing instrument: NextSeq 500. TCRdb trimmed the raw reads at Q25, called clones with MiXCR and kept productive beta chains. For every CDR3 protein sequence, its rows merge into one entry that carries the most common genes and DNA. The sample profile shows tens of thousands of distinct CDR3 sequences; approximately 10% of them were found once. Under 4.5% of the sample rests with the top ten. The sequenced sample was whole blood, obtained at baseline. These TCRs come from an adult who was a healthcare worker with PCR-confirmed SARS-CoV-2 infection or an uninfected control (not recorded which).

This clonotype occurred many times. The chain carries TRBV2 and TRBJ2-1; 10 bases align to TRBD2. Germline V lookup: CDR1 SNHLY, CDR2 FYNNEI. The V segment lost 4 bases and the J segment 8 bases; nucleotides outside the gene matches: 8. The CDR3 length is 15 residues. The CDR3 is CASSAMGLAIDEQFF. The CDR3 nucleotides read TGTGCCAGCAGTGCTATGGGACTAGCGATCGATGAGCAGTTCTTC.

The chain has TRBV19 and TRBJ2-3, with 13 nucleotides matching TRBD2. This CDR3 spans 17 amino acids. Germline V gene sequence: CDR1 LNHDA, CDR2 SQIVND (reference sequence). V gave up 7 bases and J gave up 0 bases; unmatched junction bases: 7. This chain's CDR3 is CASTPGLAGPSTDTQYF. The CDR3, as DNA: TGTGCCAGTACCCCGGGACTAGCGGGACCTAGCACAGATACGCAGTATTTT.

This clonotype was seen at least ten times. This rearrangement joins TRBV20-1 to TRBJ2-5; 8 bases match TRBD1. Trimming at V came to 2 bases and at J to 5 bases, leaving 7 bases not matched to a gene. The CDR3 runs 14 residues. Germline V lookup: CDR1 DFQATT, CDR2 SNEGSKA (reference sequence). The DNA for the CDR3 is TGCAGTGCTAGACCCCGGACAGGGTGGGAGACCCAGTACTTC. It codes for CSARPRTGWETQYF.

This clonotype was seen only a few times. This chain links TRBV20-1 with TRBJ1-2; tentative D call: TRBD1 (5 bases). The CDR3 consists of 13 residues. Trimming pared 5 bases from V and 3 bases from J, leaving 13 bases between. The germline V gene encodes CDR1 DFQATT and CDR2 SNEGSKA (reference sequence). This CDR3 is CSADRREYYGYTF. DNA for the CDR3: TGCAGTGCTGACCGCAGGGAATACTATGGCTACACCTTC.

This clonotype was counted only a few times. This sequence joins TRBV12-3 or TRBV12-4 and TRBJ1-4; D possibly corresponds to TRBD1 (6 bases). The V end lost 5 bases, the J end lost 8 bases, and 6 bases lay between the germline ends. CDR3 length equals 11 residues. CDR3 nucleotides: TGTGCCAGCAGTACAGGGGAAAAACTGTTTTTT. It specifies CASSTGEKLFF.

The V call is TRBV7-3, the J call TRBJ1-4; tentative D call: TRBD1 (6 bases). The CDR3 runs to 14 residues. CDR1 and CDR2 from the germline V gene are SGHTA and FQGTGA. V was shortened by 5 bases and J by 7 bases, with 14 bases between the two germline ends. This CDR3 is CASSLTGNGEKLFF. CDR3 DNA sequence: TGTGCCAGCAGCCTCACAGGGAATGGTGAAAAACTGTTTTTT.

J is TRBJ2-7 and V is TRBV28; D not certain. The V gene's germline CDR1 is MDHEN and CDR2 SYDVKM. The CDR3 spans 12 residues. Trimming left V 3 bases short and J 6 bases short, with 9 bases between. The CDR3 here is CASSFESAEQYF. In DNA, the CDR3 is TGTGCCAGCAGTTTTGAGAGCGCCGAGCAGTACTTC.

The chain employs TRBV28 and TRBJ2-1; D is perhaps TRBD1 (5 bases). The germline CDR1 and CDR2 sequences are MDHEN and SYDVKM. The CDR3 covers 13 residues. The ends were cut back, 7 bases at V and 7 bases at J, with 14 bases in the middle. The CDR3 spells CASKVTGLNEQFF. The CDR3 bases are TGTGCCAGCAAGGTCACAGGTCTGAATGAGCAGTTCTTC.

The CDR3 reads CASSQYAGELFF. The DNA for the CDR3 is TGTGCCAGCAGCCAATACGCCGGGGAGCTGTTTTTT. The V call is TRBV3-1, the J call TRBJ2-2, with D hard to call. Germline CDR1 LGHDT, CDR2 YNNKEL (reference sequence). This CDR3 has 12 residues. V was cut by 2 bases and J by 6 bases, with 4 bases left in between.

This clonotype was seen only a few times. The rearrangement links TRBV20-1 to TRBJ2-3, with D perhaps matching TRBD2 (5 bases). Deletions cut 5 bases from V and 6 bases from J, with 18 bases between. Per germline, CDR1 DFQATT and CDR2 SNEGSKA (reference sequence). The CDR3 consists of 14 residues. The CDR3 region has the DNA TGCAGTGCTCGGGGTAGCCGCATCGGGGATACGCAGTATTTT. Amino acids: CSARGSRIGDTQYF.

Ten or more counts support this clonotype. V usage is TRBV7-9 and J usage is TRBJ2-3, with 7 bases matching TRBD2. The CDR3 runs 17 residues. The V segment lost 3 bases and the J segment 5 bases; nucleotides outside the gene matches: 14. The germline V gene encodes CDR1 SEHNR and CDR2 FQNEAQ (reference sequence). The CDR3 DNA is TGTGCCAGCAGCTTCTGGTCGGCGGGAGATGGGGTAGATACGCAGTATTTT. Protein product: CASSFWSAGDGVDTQYF. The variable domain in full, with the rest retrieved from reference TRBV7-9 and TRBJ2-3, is DTGVSQNPRHKITKRGQNVTFRCDPISEHNRLYWYRQTLGQGPEFLTYFQNEAQLEKSRLLSDRFSAERPKGSFSTLEIQRTEQGDSAMYLCASSFWSAGDGVDTQYFGPGTRLTVL.

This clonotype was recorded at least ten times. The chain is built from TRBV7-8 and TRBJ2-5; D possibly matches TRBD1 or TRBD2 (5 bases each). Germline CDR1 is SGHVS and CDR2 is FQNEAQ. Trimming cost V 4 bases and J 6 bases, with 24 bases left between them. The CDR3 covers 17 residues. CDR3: CASSSTVLNGTVKTQYF. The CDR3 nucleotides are TGTGCCAGCAGCTCCACCGTCCTTAACGGGACGGTGAAGACCCAGTACTTC.